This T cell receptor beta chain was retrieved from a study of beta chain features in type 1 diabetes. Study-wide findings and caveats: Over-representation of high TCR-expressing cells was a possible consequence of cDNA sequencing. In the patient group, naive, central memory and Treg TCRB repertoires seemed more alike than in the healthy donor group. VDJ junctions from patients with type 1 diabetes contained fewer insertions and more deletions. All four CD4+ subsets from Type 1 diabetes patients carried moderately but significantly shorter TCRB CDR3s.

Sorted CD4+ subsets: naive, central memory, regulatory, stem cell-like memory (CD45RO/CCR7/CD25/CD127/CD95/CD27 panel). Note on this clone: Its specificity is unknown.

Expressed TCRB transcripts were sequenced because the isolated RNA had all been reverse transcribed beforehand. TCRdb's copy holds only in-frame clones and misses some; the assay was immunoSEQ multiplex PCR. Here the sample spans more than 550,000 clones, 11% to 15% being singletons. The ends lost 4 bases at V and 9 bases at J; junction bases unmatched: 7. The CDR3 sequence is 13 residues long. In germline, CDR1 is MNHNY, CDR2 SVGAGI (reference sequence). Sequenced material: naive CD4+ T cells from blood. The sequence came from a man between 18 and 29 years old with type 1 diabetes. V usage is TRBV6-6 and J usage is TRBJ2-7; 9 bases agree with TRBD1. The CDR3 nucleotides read TGTGCCAGCAGTTTACTAGGACAGGGGCGGCAGTACTTC. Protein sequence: CASSLLGQGRQYF.